This T cell receptor (beta chain) was identified in a study of cytomegalovirus exposure and HLA in healthy donors. Concerning this clone itself: Its antigen is as yet unknown.

Findings of the study overall: A list of roughly 160 TCR beta chains associated with cytomegalovirus was given.

PCR was performed using 60 Vbeta and 13 Jbeta primers. In the study's own analysis: In a later analysis, of roughly 73 million unique beta chains, roughly 9.9 million appeared in at least two donors. TCRdb's table, derived via immunoSEQ multiplex PCR, lists solely in-frame clones and lacks some. The V and J calls and clone size come from that table; D and trimming were worked out from the DNA. The repertoire includes 120,000 to 150,000 clones, around 80% of them detected once, and over 2% sits in the top ten. This sequence originates from a man under 40 in good health and CMV-seronegative. Material for sequencing was PBMCs.

CDR3 in DNA: TGTGCCAGCTCACCACCTAGTGTGCAGTTCTTC. Its translation is CASSPPSVQFF. The V call is TRBV18, the J call TRBJ2-1, with D unresolved. CDR1 is KGHSH, CDR2 LQKENI, per germline. CDR3 length: 11 amino acids. The V and J ends lost 0 bases and 12 bases respectively, with 6 bases between them.